The T cell receptor (beta chain) under discussion was sequenced for a study of shared clonotypes between healthy human individuals. Germline V gives CDR1 MNHNS, CDR2 SASEGT. The junction had 14 bases not matched to a gene; V was cut back by 4 bases and J by 4 bases. The CDR3 loop spans 17 amino acids. Here immunoSEQ multiplex PCR was the method, and the copy in TCRdb shows in-frame clones only, minus some. The sample shows some 2.1 million clones, 85% to 95% of them seen only once. This chain uses TRBV6-1 with TRBJ2-5; TRBD1 matches 8 bases. This TCR was sampled from a man younger than 35 in good health. The sequencing input was naive CD4+ T cells sorted from blood. Subset defined: CD45RA+ positively selected. CDR3 nucleotide sequence: TGTGCCAGCAGTGGGGCACTCGGACAGGGTCGTACAGAGACCCAGTACTTC. Translated, it gives CASSGALGQGRTETQYF.